The clone carrying this TCR beta chain was recorded a few times. The data originate from a study of cytomegalovirus exposure and HLA in healthy donors. Study at large: An early data release held 80 million or so unique TCRs from HLA-typed donors. Genotyping showed 81% of 398 donors falling in the Caucasian-associated ancestry cluster.

The germline V gene encodes CDR1 MDHEN and CDR2 SYDVKM. The CDR3 contains 19 residues. The V gene end was trimmed by 5 bases and the J gene end by 0 bases; junction bases not matched to a gene: 15. PCR employed 60 Vbeta and 13 Jbeta primers. In the study's own analysis: Unique TCR beta chains numbered about 79 million in a later analysis, with roughly 11 million shared. Clones were sequenced by immunoSEQ multiplex PCR, and TCRdb holds only the in-frame ones, with some missing. The D gene and trimming were derived from the DNA, and the V and J assignments and clone size from that table. The sample shows over 65,000 clones, approximately 72% of them seen only once.

The chain combines TRBV28 with TRBJ2-2, with 7 bases fitting TRBD1. This receptor was identified in a woman between 25 and 40 years old in good health and CMV-seropositive. Sequencing was done on a sample of PBMCs. The CDR3 here is CASSNHRGGKVSNTGELFF. The CDR3 DNA reads as TGTGCCAGCAGTAACCACAGGGGTGGAAAAGTCTCGAACACCGGGGAGCTGTTTTTT.